This TCR beta chain was sequenced for a study of blood T cell repertoires in COVID-19. In the study overall: Sites in the United States, Italy and Spain provided acute and convalescent COVID-19 samples.

Per the authors' pipeline: Using reference gene primer amplification, nucleated cell counts were estimated. The protocol was immunoSEQ multiplex PCR, while the TCRdb copy is restricted to in-frame clones and leaves out a portion. V and J calls and clone size follow that table, whereas D and trimming were derived from the DNA. Of some 180,000 clones detected, 75% to 85% appear once; the ten largest clones hold around 12%. Looked up from germline, CDR1 is SGHRS and CDR2 is YFSETQ. V was cut by 4 bases and J by 4 bases, with 15 bases left in between. The CDR3 has 15 residues. Patients at the Seattle site were enrolled during active infection and followed longitudinally.

V gene TRBV5-1 combines with J gene TRBJ2-1; weak D call: TRBD1 (6 bases). This TCR was sampled from a woman older than 75 with COVID-19, enrolled during active disease. Sequenced sample: peripheral blood. CDR3 amino acids: CASSQDSPGYNEQFF. In DNA form, the CDR3 reads TGCGCCAGCAGCCAGGACAGTCCCGGGTACAATGAGCAGTTCTTC. The full variable domain, rest sourced from reference TRBV5-1 and TRBJ2-1, is KAGVTQTPRYLIKTRGQQVTLSCSPISGHRSVSWYQQTPGQGLQFLFEYFSETQRNKGNFPGRFSGRQFSNSRSEMNVSTLELGDSALYLCASSQDSPGYNEQFFGPGTRLTVL.